These 24 T cell receptor beta chains were all obtained from the same sample, sequenced in a study of beta chain features in type 1 diabetes. The investigators reverse transcribed all of the isolated RNA, so they sequenced expressed TCRB transcripts. Libraries were prepared by immunoSEQ multiplex PCR; TCRdb keeps only in-frame clonotypes and omits some of them. Among 300,000 to 400,000 clones listed, approximately 9.9% were seen once. Input material: naive CD4+ T cells from blood. The receptor set was obtained from a woman younger than 45 in good health.

This clone was seen a handful of times. The chain has TRBV4-1 and TRBJ2-3; 12 bases are a match to TRBD2. Germline trimming cut 0 bases from V and 5 bases from J; bases unmatched to any gene: 3. Germline CDR1 reads MGHRA; CDR2 reads YSYEKL. This CDR3 is built from 16 residues. The CDR3 loop reads CASSQDLLAGGDTQYF. The CDR3 region has the DNA TGCGCCAGCAGCCAAGATTTACTAGCGGGAGGAGATACGCAGTATTTT.

This clone has more than one count but fewer than ten. The CDR3 DNA sequence: TGTGCCAGCAGCATAAATGGAAACACCATATATTTT. Its protein is CASSINGNTIYF. The chain carries TRBV7-2 and TRBJ1-3; D remains ambiguous. Germline V gene lookup returns CDR1 SGHTA and CDR2 FQGNSA. The CDR3 extends over 12 amino acids. V was cut by 5 bases and J by 3 bases, with 5 bases left in between.

The chain employs TRBV30 and TRBJ1-5, with a tentative D call TRBD1 (6 bases). CDR3 length: 15 residues. The germline CDR1 and CDR2 sequences are GTSNPN and SVGIG (reference sequence). V was clipped by 0 bases and J by 3 bases, with 12 bases between them. CDR3: CAWSVVQGFNQPQHF. CDR3 DNA: TGTGCCTGGAGTGTTGTACAGGGCTTCAATCAGCCCCAGCATTTT.

The table lists this clone with a few counts. This CDR3 reads CAWSAGNQPQHF. In DNA form, the CDR3 reads TGTGCCTGGAGTGCAGGGAATCAGCCCCAGCATTTT. The chain carries TRBV30 and TRBJ1-5, with D perhaps TRBD1 (5 bases). V was pared by 1 base and J by 4 bases, with 5 bases between. Germline CDR1 reads GTSNPN; CDR2 reads SVGIG (reference sequence). The CDR3 is 12 amino acids.

The rearrangement uses TRBV7-6 and TRBJ2-5; D gene ambiguous. CDR3 length: 11 amino acids. The germline V and J ends were trimmed by 5 bases and 2 bases, with 3 bases remaining between them. Looked up from germline, CDR1 is SGHVS and CDR2 is FNYEAQ. The DNA of the CDR3 is TGTGCCAGCAGCATACAAGAGACCCAGTACTTC. The encoded protein is CASSIQETQYF.

The chain couples TRBV7-3 to TRBJ2-1; 9 nucleotides agree with TRBD1. The ends lost 4 bases at V and 6 bases at J; junction bases unmatched: 7. This CDR3 region has 15 residues. Looked up from germline, CDR1 is SGHTA and CDR2 is FQGTGA. CDR3 DNA sequence: TGTGCCAGCAGCTATCCCGGGACAGGGATCAATGAGCAGTTCTTC. This codes for CASSYPGTGINEQFF.

V and J are TRBV30 and TRBJ2-1; maybe TRBD1 (6 bases). This CDR3 is 16 amino acids long. Trimming stripped 0 bases from V and 0 bases from J, with 12 bases between. The germline V gene encodes CDR1 GTSNPN and CDR2 SVGIG (reference sequence). The DNA of the CDR3 is TGTGCCTGGAGTGTAAGGGACACGAGCTCCTACAATGAGCAGTTCTTC. This gives the protein CAWSVRDTSSYNEQFF. Supplemented by reference TRBV30 and TRBJ2-1, the full variable domain reads SQTIHQWPATLVQPVGSPLSLECTVEGTSNPNLYWYRQAAGRGLQLLFYSVGIGQISSEVPQNLSASRPQDRQFILSSKKLLLSDSGFYLCAWSVRDTSSYNEQFFGPGTRLTVL.

This rearrangement joins TRBV15 to TRBJ2-3; 7 positions match TRBD2. Unmatched junction bases numbered 15, after V lost 0 bases and J lost 6 bases. The CDR3 consists of 18 residues. CDR1 and CDR2 (germline): LNHNV, YYDKDF (reference sequence). As DNA, the CDR3 is TGTGCCACCAGCAGAGATCGAGGTGGACTAGTAGTGGAGGATACGCAGTATTTT. This gives the protein CATSRDRGGLVVEDTQYF.

The V and J genes are TRBV28 and TRBJ1-2; 8 positions match TRBD1. The ends lost 8 bases at V and 3 bases at J; junction bases unmatched: 5. This CDR3 comprises 13 residues. Germline CDR1 MDHEN, CDR2 SYDVKM. The CDR3 coding sequence is TGTGCCAGCCAATGGGGACAGGACTATGGCTACACCTTC. It translates to CASQWGQDYGYTF.

CDR3 sequence: CASSSRGGPTDTQYF. The CDR3 DNA is TGTGCCAGCAGCTCGCGAGGAGGACCCACAGATACGCAGTATTTT. V is TRBV5-4 and J is TRBJ2-3; possibly TRBD2 for D (5 bases). The CDR3 is 15 amino acids. V was trimmed by 3 bases and J by 2 bases, leaving 13 bases between them. CDR1 SGHNT and CDR2 YYREEE come from the germline V gene (reference sequence).

Comments on this clone: The germline gene is not matched at one end of the junction; a read error may be the cause. This chain links TRBV9 with TRBJ1-2, with TRBD1 as a possible D gene (6 bases). Germline loops: CDR1 SGDLS, CDR2 YYNGEE. The CDR3 runs 11 residues. The CDR3 region has the DNA TGTGCCAGCAGCGCTTATCGGGACATGTTATTC. Amino acid sequence: CASSAYRDMLF.

A few counts support this clone. The chain recombines TRBV7-2 with TRBJ2-1; D is ambiguous. Germline-derived CDR1 and CDR2 are SGHTA and FQGNSA. Trimming pared 4 bases from V and 12 bases from J, leaving 16 bases between. The CDR3 spans 13 residues. The chain's CDR3 is CASSSNLEPGQFF. CDR3 sequence (DNA): TGTGCCAGCAGCTCGAACCTAGAGCCGGGGCAGTTCTTC.

This clone came up a few times. V gene TRBV7-2 combines with J gene TRBJ2-3; TRBD2 aligns across 12 bases. Germline assignment: CDR1 SGHTA and CDR2 FQGNSA. The CDR3 totals 16 residues. Trimming removed 3 bases from V and 4 bases from J; junction bases left unmatched: 5. The CDR3 DNA follows: TGTGCCAGCAGCTTTAGGACTAGCGGGACATCAGATACGCAGTATTTT. It is translated as CASSFRTSGTSDTQYF.

The rearrangement links TRBV18 to TRBJ1-2; 12 positions agree with TRBD1. Germline V gives CDR1 KGHSH, CDR2 LQKENI. The trim removed 5 bases at V and 7 bases at J, leaving 14 bases unmatched. The CDR3 runs 17 residues. This chain's CDR3 is CASSSVWGQGAFSGYTF. In nucleotides, the CDR3 is TGTGCCAGCTCATCAGTGTGGGGACAGGGGGCTTTCTCTGGCTACACCTTC.

The V call is TRBV28, the J call TRBJ2-5; TRBD2 agrees at 8 bases. From germline, CDR1 is MDHEN and CDR2 SYDVKM. With V trimmed by 4 bases and J by 2 bases, 6 bases remained unmatched. CDR3 size: 15 residues. DNA for the CDR3: TGTGCCAGCAGTTCCCGGACTAGCAGACAAGAGACCCAGTACTTC. This translates into CASSSRTSRQETQYF.

This clone turned up a few times. The chain couples TRBV7-9 to TRBJ2-1, with D possibly TRBD2 on 6 matching bases. Trimming pared 5 bases from V and 0 bases from J, leaving 11 bases between. Germline V CDR1 and CDR2: SEHNR, FQNEAQ (reference sequence). The CDR3 runs 15 residues. CDR3 residues: CASSKTGDSYNEQFF. DNA for the CDR3: TGTGCCAGCAGCAAAACGGGGGACTCCTACAATGAGCAGTTCTTC.

This clone was found a few times. The chain uses TRBV5-4 and TRBJ2-7; possibly TRBD2 for D (6 bases). There are 14 residues in the CDR3. Germline V gene data show CDR1 as SGHNT and CDR2 as YYREEE (reference sequence). V was cut by 6 bases and J by 4 bases, with 17 bases left in between. CDR3: CASTQGGTFYEQYF. CDR3 DNA: TGTGCCAGCACTCAGGGAGGCACCTTTTACGAGCAGTACTTC.

The rearrangement joins TRBV18 to TRBJ2-7; 11 positions agree with TRBD2. CDR1 and CDR2 (germline): KGHSH, LQKENI. The J segment lost 5 bases and the V segment lost 6 bases, leaving 15 bases of the junction unmatched. The CDR3 has 17 amino acids. CDR3 sequence reads: CASSPRSTSGASNEQYF. CDR3 nucleotides: TGTGCCAGCTCTCCCCGATCGACTAGCGGGGCTTCTAACGAGCAGTACTTC.

V is TRBV30 and J is TRBJ1-4; D is possibly TRBD1 (5 bases). This CDR3 is 19 amino acids long. Per the germline V gene, CDR1 is GTSNPN and CDR2 is SVGIG (reference sequence). The V gene lost 0 bases and the J gene lost 7 bases, with 27 bases spanning the gap. The CDR3: CAWSVPVLGGGDGGEKLFF. The CDR3 nucleotides are TGTGCCTGGAGTGTACCGGTATTGGGGGGAGGTGACGGAGGTGAAAAACTGTTTTTT.

The table lists this clone with a few counts. The chain combines TRBV19 with TRBJ2-1; 9 positions match TRBD2. This CDR3 contains 17 residues. Per germline, CDR1 LNHDA and CDR2 SQIVND (reference sequence). J was trimmed by 4 bases and V by 2 bases; bases with no gene match: 9. The CDR3 nucleotides read TGTGCCAGTAGTATACCCAAGACTAGCGGAGTGTACAATGAGCAGTTCTTC. Amino acids: CASSIPKTSGVYNEQFF.

The chain has TRBV6-6 and TRBJ2-3; no definite D call. V lost 7 bases, J lost 4 bases, and 15 bases lay in between. This CDR3 has 14 residues. CDR1 is MNHNY and CDR2 is SVGAGI in the germline V gene (reference sequence). The chain's CDR3 is CASTDMSPPDTQYF. The CDR3 nucleotides are TGTGCCAGCACTGACATGAGTCCCCCAGATACGCAGTATTTT.

A few counts support this clone. This CDR3 reads CSADNEQFF. The CDR3 nucleotides are TGCAGTGCCGACAATGAGCAGTTCTTC. The chain joins TRBV20-1 to TRBJ2-1; D is uncertain. Germline CDR1 and CDR2: DFQATT and SNEGSKA (reference sequence). The CDR3 consists of 9 residues. Trimming left V 6 bases short and J 5 bases short, with 2 bases between.

This clone has only a few counts. The chain is built from TRBV7-8 and TRBJ1-2; D not certain. Germline V CDR1 and CDR2: SGHVS, FQNEAQ. V dropped 3 bases and J dropped 4 bases, with 12 bases sitting between them. This CDR3 has 14 amino acids. Here the CDR3 reads CASSFYNSIYGYTF. The CDR3 DNA sequence: TGTGCCAGCAGCTTCTATAACAGTATCTATGGCTACACCTTC.

This clone was detected a few times. The chain employs TRBV30 and TRBJ2-2; D not certain. The V end lost 3 bases, the J end lost 5 bases, and 4 bases lay between the germline ends. Germline V CDR1 and CDR2: GTSNPN, SVGIG (reference sequence). The length of the CDR3 is 11 residues. Here the CDR3 DNA reads TGTGCCTGGAGCCCTACCGGGGAGCTGTTTTTT. Protein sequence: CAWSPTGELFF.